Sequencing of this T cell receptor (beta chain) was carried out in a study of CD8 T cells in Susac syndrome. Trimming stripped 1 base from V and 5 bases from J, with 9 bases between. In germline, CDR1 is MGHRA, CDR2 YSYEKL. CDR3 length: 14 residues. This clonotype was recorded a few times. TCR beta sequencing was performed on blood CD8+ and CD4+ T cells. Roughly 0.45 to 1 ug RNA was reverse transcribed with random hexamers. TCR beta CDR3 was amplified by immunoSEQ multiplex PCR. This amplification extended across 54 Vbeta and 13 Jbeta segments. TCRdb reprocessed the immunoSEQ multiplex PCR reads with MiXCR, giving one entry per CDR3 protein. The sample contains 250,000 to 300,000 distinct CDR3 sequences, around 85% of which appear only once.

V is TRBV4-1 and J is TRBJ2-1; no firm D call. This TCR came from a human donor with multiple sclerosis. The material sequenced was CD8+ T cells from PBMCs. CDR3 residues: CASSQGLGNNEQFF. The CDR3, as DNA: TGCGCCAGCAGCCAAGGGCTGGGAAACAATGAGCAGTTCTTC.